This TCR beta chain was retrieved from a study of ipilimumab plus nivolumab after autologous stem cell transplantation. In regard to this clone: The junction shows a germline mismatch at one end, possibly a read error. The same CDR3 arises from other DNA sequences in this sample as well.

Data came from immunoSEQ multiplex PCR; TCRdb stores just in-frame clones and leaves some out. The repertoire holds more than 4,000 clones, under 80% seen once, with 15% to 20% in the top ten. In germline, CDR1 is LNHDA, CDR2 SQIVND (reference sequence). The CDR3 has 14 residues. This receptor was taken from a male donor with multiple myeloma. The starting material was PBMCs, obtained in a trial of ipilimumab plus nivolumab as post-transplant consolidation. The chain links TRBV19 to TRBJ1-2; 11 positions agree with TRBD1. CDR3 DNA: TGCGCCAGTAGTCTGGACAGGGGGCTATATGGCTACACCTTC. Its protein is CASSLDRGLYGYTF.